This T cell receptor (beta chain) stems from a study of blood T cell repertoires in COVID-19. Overall study: Acute and convalescent COVID-19 specimens originated in the United States, Italy and Spain. Nucleic acid was either cDNA or gDNA, and it came from T cells, B-cell-depleted T cells, or PBMCs.

The germline CDR1 and CDR2 sequences are SGHRS and YFSETQ. There are 14 residues in the CDR3. V lost 5 bases and J lost 5; bases outside the gene matches: 8. The repertoire was sequenced with immunoSEQ multiplex PCR; TCRdb's copy has only in-frame clones and lacks some. The sample has roughly 130,000 clones, roughly 86% seen once. The TCR sequence derives from a woman aged 60-75 years with acute or convalescent COVID-19. This chain joins TRBV5-1 and TRBJ2-7, with 9 bases aligning to TRBD1. The specimen sequenced was peripheral blood. DNA of the CDR3: TGCGCCAGCAGTCTACAGGGGGCGCGAGACGAGCAGTACTTC. Amino acids: CASSLQGARDEQYF.